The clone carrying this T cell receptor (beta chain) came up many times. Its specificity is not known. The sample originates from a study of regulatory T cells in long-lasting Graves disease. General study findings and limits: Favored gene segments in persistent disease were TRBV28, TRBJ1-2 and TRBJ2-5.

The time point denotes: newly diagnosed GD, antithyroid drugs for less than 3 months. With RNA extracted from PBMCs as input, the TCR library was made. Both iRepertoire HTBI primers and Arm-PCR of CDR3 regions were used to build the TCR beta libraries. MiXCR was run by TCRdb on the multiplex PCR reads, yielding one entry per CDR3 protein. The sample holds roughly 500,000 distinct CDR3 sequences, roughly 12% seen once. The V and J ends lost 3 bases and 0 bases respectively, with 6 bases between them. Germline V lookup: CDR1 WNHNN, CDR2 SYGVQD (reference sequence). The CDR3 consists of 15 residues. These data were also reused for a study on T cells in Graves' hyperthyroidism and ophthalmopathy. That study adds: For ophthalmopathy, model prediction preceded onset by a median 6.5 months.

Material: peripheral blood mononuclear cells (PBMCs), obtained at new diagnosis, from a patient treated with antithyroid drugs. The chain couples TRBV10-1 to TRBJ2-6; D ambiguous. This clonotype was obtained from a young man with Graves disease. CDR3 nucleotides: TGCGCCAGCAGTGACGCGTCCTCTGGGGCCAACGTCCTGACTTTC. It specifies CASSDASSGANVLTF.